This is a list of T cell receptor beta chains from one sample in a study of T cell repertoires in cytomegalovirus infection. MiXCR, run by TCRdb on the reads, gives a single entry per CDR3 protein. The sample yields around 350,000 distinct CDR3 sequences, 15% to 20% seen once. The sample comprised PBMCs. All receptors come from a human donor in good health (CMV status not recorded). Some clones in this sample may be carry-over from other donors' samples. Both conserved end residues are part of each CDR3. Each record gives: clone size, V gene, J gene, D gene, CDR3 DNA, CDR3 protein. D genes are given only for firm matches. Only part of the rows carry a size: once, few, many, or a class if the clone is expanded.

size: many; V: TRBV7-9; J: TRBJ2-3; D: TRBD2; DNA: TGTGCCAGCAGCTTAATTCGGGGACTAGCTTTCACAGATACGCAGTATTTT; CDR3: CASSLIRGLAFTDTQYF
size: few; V: TRBV15; J: TRBJ1-5; D: TRBD1; DNA: TGTGCCACCAGCAGAGAGGGGACAGGTGGCAATCAGCCCCAGCATTTT; CDR3: CATSREGTGGNQPQHF
size: NA; V: TRBV11-2; J: TRBJ2-3; D: NA; DNA: TGTGCCAGCAGCTTAGAGCGTAGCGGTACGCAGTATTTT; CDR3: CASSLERSGTQYF
size: few; V: TRBV7-9; J: TRBJ1-1; D: TRBD1; DNA: TGTGCCAGCAGCAAGGACAGGGGTCCCTTCACTGAAGCTTTCTTT; CDR3: CASSKDRGPFTEAFF
size: many; V: TRBV7-2; J: TRBJ2-7; D: NA; DNA: TGTGCCAGCAGCCCCGCAAGGAGTTTGTACGAGCAGTACTTC; CDR3: CASSPARSLYEQYF
size: NA; V: TRBV5-8; J: TRBJ2-5; D: NA; DNA: TGTGCCAGCAGCCCCAAGTTACGGGTGACCCAGTACTTC; CDR3: CASSPKLRVTQYF
size: NA; V: TRBV28; J: TRBJ2-1; D: TRBD2; DNA: TGTGCCAGCACCCAGCGGGGGTACAATGAGCAGTTCTTC; CDR3: CASTQRGYNEQFF
size: few; V: TRBV19; J: TRBJ1-1; D: NA; DNA: TGTGCCAGTAGTATAACTGGGGGAAACACTGAAGCTTTCTTT; CDR3: CASSITGGNTEAFF
size: few; V: TRBV7-2; J: TRBJ2-3; D: NA; DNA: TGTGCCAGCAGCCCCGCCGCGGAACGCACAGATACGCAGTATTTT; CDR3: CASSPAAERTDTQYF
size: many; V: TRBV7-2; J: TRBJ2-7; D: NA; DNA: TGTGCCAGCAGCCTTCGGACAGACTACGAGCAGTACTTC; CDR3: CASSLRTDYEQYF
size: once; V: TRBV30; J: TRBJ2-2; D: NA; DNA: TGTGCCTGGAGTTCAGGGACCCTTTCGATCACCGGGGAGCTGTTTTTT; CDR3: CAWSSGTLSITGELFF
size: few; V: TRBV11-3; J: TRBJ2-6; D: NA; DNA: TGTGCCAGCAGCTTTAGCGGACCGACCTCTGGGGCCAACGTCCTGACTTTC; CDR3: CASSFSGPTSGANVLTF
size: few; V: TRBV2; J: TRBJ2-1; D: NA; DNA: TGTGCCAGCAGTGAAGAAGGTAGGGGGGAGCAGTTCTTC; CDR3: CASSEEGRGEQFF
size: NA; V: TRBV2; J: TRBJ2-7; D: TRBD2; DNA: TGTGCCAGCAGTGAAGCGCGGGCGGGAGTAGGCGAGCAGTACTTC; CDR3: CASSEARAGVGEQYF
size: few; V: TRBV29-1; J: TRBJ2-5; D: NA; DNA: TGCAGCGCCAGACACGGAGAGGGGGCCCAGTACTTC; CDR3: CSARHGEGAQYF
size: many; V: TRBV7-8; J: TRBJ2-3; D: TRBD2; DNA: TGTGCCAGCAGCTTTTTGACTAGCGGGGAAGATACGCAGTATTTT; CDR3: CASSFLTSGEDTQYF
size: few; V: TRBV20-1; J: TRBJ2-3; D: TRBD2; DNA: TGCAGTGCTAGACTAGCGGCCGTCACAGATACGCAGTATTTT; CDR3: CSARLAAVTDTQYF
size: NA; V: TRBV6-6; J: TRBJ2-7; D: TRBD2; DNA: TGTGCCAGCAGTTACTCGAGGGCTCAGCGGGAGGGCCCTGGAGAGCAGTACTTC; CDR3: CASSYSRAQREGPGEQYF
size: NA; V: TRBV6-5; J: TRBJ1-6; D: TRBD1; DNA: TGTGCCAGCAGCAACGAGGCAGGGGGCAATTCACCCCTCCACTTT; CDR3: CASSNEAGGNSPLHF
size: many; V: TRBV27; J: TRBJ2-1; D: NA; DNA: TGTGCCAGCAGGCTTCGAAAGGATGAGCAGTTCTTC; CDR3: CASRLRKDEQFF
size: NA; V: TRBV18; J: TRBJ2-4; D: NA; DNA: TGTGCCAGCTCACCATCGGGGTTCATTCAGTACTTC; CDR3: CASSPSGFIQYF
size: few; V: TRBV28; J: TRBJ2-2; D: NA; DNA: TGTGCCAGCACGACGGAAGGATCGGGTCCCGGGGAGCTGTTTTTT; CDR3: CASTTEGSGPGELFF
size: many; V: TRBV7-8; J: TRBJ2-5; D: NA; DNA: TGTGCCAGCAGCTTCGTAATGGGCCGCGGGTCCCTCAGCTACTTC; CDR3: CASSFVMGRGSLSYF
size: few; V: TRBV29-1; J: TRBJ2-1; D: NA; DNA: TGCAGCGTTGGGGGCGGGCGTGGACGCTCCTACAATGAGCAGTTCTTC; CDR3: CSVGGGRGRSYNEQFF
size: NA; V: TRBV20-1; J: TRBJ2-1; D: TRBD2; DNA: TGCAGTGCTCTTAGCGGGGGGGCCTTTGAGCAGTTCTTC; CDR3: CSALSGGAFEQFF
size: NA; V: TRBV20-1; J: TRBJ2-7; D: TRBD1; DNA: TGCAGTGCCAGCGCTCCGGGACAGGGGGCCTACGAGCAGTACTTC; CDR3: CSASAPGQGAYEQYF
size: NA; V: TRBV7-9; J: TRBJ2-2; D: NA; DNA: TGTGCCAGCATTTTAGGCGACACCGGGGAGCTGTTTTTT; CDR3: CASILGDTGELFF
size: NA; V: TRBV20-1; J: TRBJ1-5; D: NA; DNA: TGCAGTGCCCATCGTTCGGGGTCCACACAGCCCCAGCATTTT; CDR3: CSAHRSGSTQPQHF
size: many; V: TRBV7-9; J: TRBJ1-5; D: NA; DNA: TGTGCCAGCAGCCCAAGCGGGGGGGGGGCCAGGTTGGATCAGCCCCAGCATTTT; CDR3: CASSPSGGGARLDQPQHF
size: once; V: TRBV27; J: TRBJ2-3; D: NA; DNA: TGTGCCAGCAGTTTCGAAGACCGCCGGGGCACAGATACGCAGTATTTT; CDR3: CASSFEDRRGTDTQYF
size: many; V: TRBV7-6; J: TRBJ2-5; D: NA; DNA: TGTGCCAGCAGCTCGTACCAAGAGACCCAGTACTTC; CDR3: CASSSYQETQYF
size: many; V: TRBV7-2; J: TRBJ2-1; D: TRBD2; DNA: TGTGCCAGCAGCTGGACTAGCGGGAGCGACGATGAGCAGTTCTTC; CDR3: CASSWTSGSDDEQFF
size: few; V: TRBV9; J: TRBJ2-5; D: TRBD1; DNA: TGTGCCAGCAGCCCTACCCAGGGACAGAGGCAGACCCAGTACTTC; CDR3: CASSPTQGQRQTQYF
size: few; V: TRBV5-6; J: TRBJ2-7; D: NA; DNA: TGTGCCAGCAGTTTACTCCCAGACCTCTACGAGCAGTACTTC; CDR3: CASSLLPDLYEQYF
size: NA; V: TRBV12-3/TRBV12-4; J: TRBJ2-5; D: NA; DNA: TGTGCCAGCAGTTTTGGGGCCAGCACGTACCAAGAGACCCAGTACTTC; CDR3: CASSFGASTYQETQYF
size: NA; V: TRBV6-2/TRBV6-3; J: TRBJ2-5; D: TRBD2; DNA: TGTGCCAGCAGTTACGGTGGGACTAGACAAGAGACCCAGTACTTC; CDR3: CASSYGGTRQETQYF
size: few; V: TRBV7-2; J: TRBJ2-1; D: NA; DNA: TGTGCCAGCAGCTTGGTCGGTAAAAAAATGAACGGGGGCGCTAAAGAGCAGTTCTTC; CDR3: CASSLVGKKMNGGAKEQFF
size: few; V: TRBV12-3/TRBV12-4; J: TRBJ2-4; D: NA; DNA: TGTGCCAGCAGTGTTACTACAGCCAAAAACATTCAGTACTTC; CDR3: CASSVTTAKNIQYF
size: many; V: TRBV6-1; J: TRBJ2-7; D: TRBD2; DNA: TGTGCCAGCACGAAGGCTAGCGGGGGATACGAGCAGTACTTC; CDR3: CASTKASGGYEQYF
size: few; V: TRBV29-1; J: TRBJ2-1; D: TRBD1; DNA: TGCAGCGTTGGGGACAGGGACTACAATGAGCAGTTCTTC; CDR3: CSVGDRDYNEQFF
size: few; V: TRBV7-9; J: TRBJ1-2; D: TRBD1; DNA: TGTGCCAGCAACCGGGACAGAGAATATGGCTACACCTTC; CDR3: CASNRDREYGYTF
size: NA; V: TRBV24-1; J: TRBJ2-7; D: TRBD1; DNA: TGTGCCACCACCCTGATTGGGACAGAGGCCTACGAGCAGTACTTC; CDR3: CATTLIGTEAYEQYF
size: few; V: TRBV7-6; J: TRBJ2-7; D: TRBD1; DNA: TGTGCCAGCAGCTTCTCCGGGACAGGGGCTTCTTACGAGCAGTACTTC; CDR3: CASSFSGTGASYEQYF
size: NA; V: TRBV20-1; J: TRBJ1-5; D: NA; DNA: TGCAGTGCTGACGACTCGGGACGGCCCCAGCATTTT; CDR3: CSADDSGRPQHF
size: NA; V: TRBV5-1; J: TRBJ1-1; D: NA; DNA: TGCGCCAGCAACCGAGGGGTCAACACTGAAGCTTTCTTT; CDR3: CASNRGVNTEAFF
size: NA; V: TRBV5-1; J: TRBJ1-1; D: NA; DNA: TGCGCCAGCAGCTTGGTTGGGGGTTCTGAAGCTTTCTTT; CDR3: CASSLVGGSEAFF
size: many; V: TRBV7-2; J: TRBJ2-5; D: TRBD2; DNA: TGTGCCAGCAGCGGTTATAGCGGGGGGGCCTGGGAGACCCAGTACTTC; CDR3: CASSGYSGGAWETQYF
size: many; V: TRBV10-3; J: TRBJ1-5; D: TRBD1; DNA: TGTGCCATCAGCCGAGAACAGGGGATTCAGCCCCAGCATTTT; CDR3: CAISREQGIQPQHF
size: many; V: TRBV24-1; J: TRBJ2-1; D: TRBD2; DNA: TGTGCCACCAGTGATGAGCGGGGGTCCTACAATGAGCAGTTCTTC; CDR3: CATSDERGSYNEQFF
size: many; V: TRBV7-2; J: TRBJ2-1; D: NA; DNA: TGTGCCAGCAGCCTCGGGGAGAGCTCCTACAATGAGCAGTTCTTC; CDR3: CASSLGESSYNEQFF
size: NA; V: TRBV4-1; J: TRBJ2-7; D: NA; DNA: TGCGCCAGCAGCCAAGATTCAGTGGAGGACCAGTACTTC; CDR3: CASSQDSVEDQYF
size: NA; V: TRBV20-1; J: TRBJ2-3; D: NA; DNA: TGCAGTGCCCCAAGCTTCGGTACCTTCACAGATACGCAGTATTTT; CDR3: CSAPSFGTFTDTQYF
size: few; V: TRBV4-3; J: TRBJ2-1; D: NA; DNA: TGCGCCAGCAGCTTCGTAAGGGCCCCGTACAATGAGCAGTTCTTC; CDR3: CASSFVRAPYNEQFF
size: NA; V: TRBV7-6; J: TRBJ2-1; D: NA; DNA: TGTGCCAGCACCAGGGGTGGCGATGAGCAGTTCTTC; CDR3: CASTRGGDEQFF
size: many; V: TRBV7-6; J: TRBJ2-2; D: TRBD1; DNA: TGTGCCAGCAGCGGCAGGGGGCGCGGGACCGGGGAGCTGTTTTTT; CDR3: CASSGRGRGTGELFF
size: NA; V: TRBV20-1; J: TRBJ1-1; D: NA; DNA: TGCAGTGCTAAAACTCAGGGGAGGGACTACACTGAAGCTTTCTTT; CDR3: CSAKTQGRDYTEAFF